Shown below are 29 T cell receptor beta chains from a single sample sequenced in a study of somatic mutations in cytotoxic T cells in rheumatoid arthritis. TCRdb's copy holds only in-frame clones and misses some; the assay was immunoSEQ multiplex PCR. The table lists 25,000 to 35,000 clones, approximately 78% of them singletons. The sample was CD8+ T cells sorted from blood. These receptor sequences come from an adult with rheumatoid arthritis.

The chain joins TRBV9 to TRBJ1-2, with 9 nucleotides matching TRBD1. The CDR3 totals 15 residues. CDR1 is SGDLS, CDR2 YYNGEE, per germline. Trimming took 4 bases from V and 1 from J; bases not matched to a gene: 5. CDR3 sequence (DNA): TGTGCCAGCAGCCCAGACAGGGGGGGTAACTATGGCTACACCTTC. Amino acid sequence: CASSPDRGGNYGYTF.

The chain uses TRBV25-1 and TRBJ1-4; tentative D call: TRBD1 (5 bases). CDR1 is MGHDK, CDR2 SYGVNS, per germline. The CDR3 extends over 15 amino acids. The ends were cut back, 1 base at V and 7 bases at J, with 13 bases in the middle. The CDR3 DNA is TGTGCCAGCAGTGAATCTGAGACAGCCGTTGAAAAACTGTTTTTT. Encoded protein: CASSESETAVEKLFF.

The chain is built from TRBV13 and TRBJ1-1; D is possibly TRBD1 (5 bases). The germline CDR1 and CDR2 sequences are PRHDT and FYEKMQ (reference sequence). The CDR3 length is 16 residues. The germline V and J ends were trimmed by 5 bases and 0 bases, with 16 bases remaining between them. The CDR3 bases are TGTGCCAGCAGCCCCTCCTTACAGGCGTTGAACACTGAAGCTTTCTTT. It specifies CASSPSLQALNTEAFF.

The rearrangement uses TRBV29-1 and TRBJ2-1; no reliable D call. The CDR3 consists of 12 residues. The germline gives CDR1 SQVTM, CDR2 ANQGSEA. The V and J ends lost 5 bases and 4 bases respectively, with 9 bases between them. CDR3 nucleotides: TGCAGCGTTCCAACAGCGTACAATGAGCAGTTCTTC. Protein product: CSVPTAYNEQFF.

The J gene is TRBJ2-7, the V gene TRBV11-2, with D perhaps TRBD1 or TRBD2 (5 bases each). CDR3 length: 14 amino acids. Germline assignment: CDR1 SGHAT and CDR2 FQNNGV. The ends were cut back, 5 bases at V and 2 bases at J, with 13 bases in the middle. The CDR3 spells CASSQGRKTYEQYF. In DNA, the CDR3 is TGTGCCAGCAGCCAGGGACGCAAGACCTACGAGCAGTACTTC.

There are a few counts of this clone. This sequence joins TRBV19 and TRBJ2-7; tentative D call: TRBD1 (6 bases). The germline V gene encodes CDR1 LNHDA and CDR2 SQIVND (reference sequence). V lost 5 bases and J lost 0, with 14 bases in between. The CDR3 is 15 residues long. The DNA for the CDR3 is TGTGCCAGTAGTCCCCGGGACATGAGCTCCTACGAGCAGTACTTC. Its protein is CASSPRDMSSYEQYF.

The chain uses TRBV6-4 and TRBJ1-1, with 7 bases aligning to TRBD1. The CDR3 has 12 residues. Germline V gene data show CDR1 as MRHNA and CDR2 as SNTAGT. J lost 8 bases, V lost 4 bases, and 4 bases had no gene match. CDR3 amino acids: CASSADREEAFF. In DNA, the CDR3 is TGTGCCAGCAGTGCCGACAGGGAAGAAGCTTTCTTT.

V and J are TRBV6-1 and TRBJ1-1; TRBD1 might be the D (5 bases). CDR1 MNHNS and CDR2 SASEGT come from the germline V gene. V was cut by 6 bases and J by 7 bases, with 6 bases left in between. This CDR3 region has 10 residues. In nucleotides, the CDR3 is TGTGCCAGCAGGGACAATGAAGCTTTCTTT. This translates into CASRDNEAFF.

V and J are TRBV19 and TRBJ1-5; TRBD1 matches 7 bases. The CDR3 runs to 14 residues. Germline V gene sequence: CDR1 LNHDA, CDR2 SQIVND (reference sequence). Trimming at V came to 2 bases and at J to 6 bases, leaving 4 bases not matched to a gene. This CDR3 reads CASSITGAAQPQHF. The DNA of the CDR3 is TGTGCCAGTAGTATAACAGGGGCGGCTCAGCCCCAGCATTTT. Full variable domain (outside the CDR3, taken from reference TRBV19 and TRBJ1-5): DGGITQSPKYLFRKEGQNVTLSCEQNLNHDAMYWYRQDPGQGLRLIYYSQIVNDFQKGDIAEGYSVSREKKESFPLTVTSAQKNPTAFYLCASSITGAAQPQHFGDGTRLSIL.

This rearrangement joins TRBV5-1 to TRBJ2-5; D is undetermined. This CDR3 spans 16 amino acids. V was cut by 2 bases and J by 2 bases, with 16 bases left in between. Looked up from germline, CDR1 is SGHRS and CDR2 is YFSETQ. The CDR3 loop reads CASSLSLPPQQETQYF. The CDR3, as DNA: TGCGCCAGCAGCTTAAGTTTACCTCCCCAGCAAGAGACCCAGTACTTC.

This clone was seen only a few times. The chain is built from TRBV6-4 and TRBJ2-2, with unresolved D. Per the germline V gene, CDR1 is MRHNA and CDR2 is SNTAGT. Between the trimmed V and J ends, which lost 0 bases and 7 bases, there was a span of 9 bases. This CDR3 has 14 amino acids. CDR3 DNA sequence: TGTGCCAGCAGTGACTCCGAGGACGTCGGGGAGCTGTTTTTT. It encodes CASSDSEDVGELFF.

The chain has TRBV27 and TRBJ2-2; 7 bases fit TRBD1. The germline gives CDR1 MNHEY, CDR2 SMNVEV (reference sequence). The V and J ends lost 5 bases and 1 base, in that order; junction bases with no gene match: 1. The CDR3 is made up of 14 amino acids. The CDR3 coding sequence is TGTGCCAGCAGTCCAGGGGGGAACACCGGGGAGCTGTTTTTT. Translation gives CASSPGGNTGELFF.

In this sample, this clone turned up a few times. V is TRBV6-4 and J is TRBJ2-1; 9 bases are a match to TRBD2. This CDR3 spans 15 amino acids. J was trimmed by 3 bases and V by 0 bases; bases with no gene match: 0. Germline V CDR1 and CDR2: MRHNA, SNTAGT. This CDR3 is CASSDSLAGYNEQFF. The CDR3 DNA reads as TGTGCCAGCAGTGACTCACTAGCGGGCTACAATGAGCAGTTCTTC.

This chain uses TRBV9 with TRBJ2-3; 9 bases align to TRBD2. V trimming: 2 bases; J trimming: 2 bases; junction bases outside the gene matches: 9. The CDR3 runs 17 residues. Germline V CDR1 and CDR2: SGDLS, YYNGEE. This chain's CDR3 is CASSVWASGDNTDTQYF. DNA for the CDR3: TGTGCCAGCAGCGTCTGGGCTAGCGGGGACAACACAGATACGCAGTATTTT.

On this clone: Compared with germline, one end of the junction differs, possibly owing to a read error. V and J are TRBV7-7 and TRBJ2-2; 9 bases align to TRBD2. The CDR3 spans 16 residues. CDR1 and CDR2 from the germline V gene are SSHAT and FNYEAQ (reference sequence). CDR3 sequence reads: CASSLGSGRNTGELFF. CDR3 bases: TGTGCTAGCAGCTTAGGTAGCGGGAGAAACACCGGGGAGCTGTTTTTT.

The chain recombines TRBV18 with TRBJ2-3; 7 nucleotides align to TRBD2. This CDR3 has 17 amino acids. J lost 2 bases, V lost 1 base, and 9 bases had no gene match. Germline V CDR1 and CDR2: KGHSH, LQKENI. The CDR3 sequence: CASSPRESGVTTDTQYF. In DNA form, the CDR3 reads TGTGCCAGCTCACCACGGGAGAGCGGGGTGACCACAGATACGCAGTATTTT.

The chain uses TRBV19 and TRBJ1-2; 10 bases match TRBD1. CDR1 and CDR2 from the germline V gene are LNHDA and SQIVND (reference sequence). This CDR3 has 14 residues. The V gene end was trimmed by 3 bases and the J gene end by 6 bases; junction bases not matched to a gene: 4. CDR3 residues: CASSMVGQGNGYTF. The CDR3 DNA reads TGTGCCAGTAGTATGGTGGGACAGGGGAATGGCTACACCTTC.

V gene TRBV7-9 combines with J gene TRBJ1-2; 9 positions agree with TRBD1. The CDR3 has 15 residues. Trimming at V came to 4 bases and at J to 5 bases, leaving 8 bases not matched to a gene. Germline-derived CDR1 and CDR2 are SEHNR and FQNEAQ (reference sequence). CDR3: CASSSGQGLRYGYTF. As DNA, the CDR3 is TGTGCCAGCAGCTCGGGACAGGGCCTTCGGTATGGCTACACCTTC. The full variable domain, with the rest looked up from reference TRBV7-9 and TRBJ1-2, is DTGVSQNPRHKITKRGQNVTFRCDPISEHNRLYWYRQTLGQGPEFLTYFQNEAQLEKSRLLSDRFSAERPKGSFSTLEIQRTEQGDSAMYLCASSSGQGLRYGYTFGSGTRLTVV.

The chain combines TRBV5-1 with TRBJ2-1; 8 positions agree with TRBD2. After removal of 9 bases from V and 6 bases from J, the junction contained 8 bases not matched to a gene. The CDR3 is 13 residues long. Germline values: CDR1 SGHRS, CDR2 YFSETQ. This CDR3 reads CAIFAREGNEQFF. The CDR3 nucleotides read TGCGCCATCTTCGCTCGGGAGGGCAATGAGCAGTTCTTC. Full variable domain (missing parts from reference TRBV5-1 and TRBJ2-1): KAGVTQTPRYLIKTRGQQVTLSCSPISGHRSVSWYQQTPGQGLQFLFEYFSETQRNKGNFPGRFSGRQFSNSRSEMNVSTLELGDSALYLCAIFAREGNEQFFGPGTRLTVL.

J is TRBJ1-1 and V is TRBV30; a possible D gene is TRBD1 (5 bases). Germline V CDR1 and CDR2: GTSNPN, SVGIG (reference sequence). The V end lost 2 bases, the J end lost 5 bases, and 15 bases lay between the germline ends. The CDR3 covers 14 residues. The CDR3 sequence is CAWSPGFEGTEAFF. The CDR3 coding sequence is TGTGCCTGGAGTCCGGGTTTCGAGGGGACTGAAGCTTTCTTT.

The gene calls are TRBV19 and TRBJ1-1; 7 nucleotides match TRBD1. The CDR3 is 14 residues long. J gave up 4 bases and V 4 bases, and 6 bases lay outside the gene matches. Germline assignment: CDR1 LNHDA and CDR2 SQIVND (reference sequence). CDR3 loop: CASSRRGGRTEAFF. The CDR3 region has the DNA TGTGCCAGTAGTAGGAGAGGGGGCCGCACTGAAGCTTTCTTT.

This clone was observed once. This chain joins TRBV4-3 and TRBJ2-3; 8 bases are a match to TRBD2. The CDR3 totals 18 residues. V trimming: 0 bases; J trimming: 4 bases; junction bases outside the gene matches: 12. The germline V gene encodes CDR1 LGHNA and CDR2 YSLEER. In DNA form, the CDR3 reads TGCGCCAGCAGCCAAGATATACTTCTCGGGACTAGATCAGATACGCAGTATTTT. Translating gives CASSQDILLGTRSDTQYF.

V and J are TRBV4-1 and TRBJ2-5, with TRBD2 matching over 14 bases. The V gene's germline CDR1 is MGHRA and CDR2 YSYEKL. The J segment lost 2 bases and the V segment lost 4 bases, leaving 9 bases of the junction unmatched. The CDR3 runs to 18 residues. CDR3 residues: CASSPGTSGSIGQETQYF. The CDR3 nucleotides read TGCGCCAGCAGCCCTGGGACTAGCGGGAGCATAGGGCAAGAGACCCAGTACTTC.

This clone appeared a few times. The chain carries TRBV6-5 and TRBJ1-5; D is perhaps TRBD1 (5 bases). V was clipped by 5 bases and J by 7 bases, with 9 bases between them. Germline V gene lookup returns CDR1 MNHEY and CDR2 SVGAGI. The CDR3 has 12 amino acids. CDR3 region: CASSSGGQPQHF. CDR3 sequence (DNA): TGTGCCAGCAGTAGCGGGGGGCAGCCCCAGCATTTT.

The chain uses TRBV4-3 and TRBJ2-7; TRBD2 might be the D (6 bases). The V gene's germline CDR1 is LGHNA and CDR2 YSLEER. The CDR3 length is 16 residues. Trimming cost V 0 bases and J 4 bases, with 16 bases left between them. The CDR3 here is CASSQEEGLASYEQYF. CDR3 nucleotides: TGCGCCAGCAGCCAAGAAGAAGGGCTAGCGAGTTACGAGCAGTACTTC.

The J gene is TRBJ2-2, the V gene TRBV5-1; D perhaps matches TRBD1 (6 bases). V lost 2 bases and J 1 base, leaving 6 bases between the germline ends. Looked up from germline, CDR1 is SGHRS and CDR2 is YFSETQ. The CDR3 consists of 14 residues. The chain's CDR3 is CASSFRGNTGELFF. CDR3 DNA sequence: TGCGCCAGCAGCTTCAGGGGGAACACCGGGGAGCTGTTTTTT.

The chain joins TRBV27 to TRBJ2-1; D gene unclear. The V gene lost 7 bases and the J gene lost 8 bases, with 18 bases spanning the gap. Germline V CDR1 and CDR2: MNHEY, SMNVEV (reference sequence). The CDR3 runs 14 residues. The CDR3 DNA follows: TGTGCCAGCAAGGGCATTACTCAATCCCATGAGCAGTTCTTC. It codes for CASKGITQSHEQFF.

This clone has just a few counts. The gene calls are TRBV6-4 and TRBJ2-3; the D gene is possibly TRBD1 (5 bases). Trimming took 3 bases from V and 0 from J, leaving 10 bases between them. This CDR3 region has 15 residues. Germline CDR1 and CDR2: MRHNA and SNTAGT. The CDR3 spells CASSEYSGSTDTQYF. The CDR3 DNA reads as TGTGCCAGCAGTGAGTACTCAGGGAGCACAGATACGCAGTATTTT.

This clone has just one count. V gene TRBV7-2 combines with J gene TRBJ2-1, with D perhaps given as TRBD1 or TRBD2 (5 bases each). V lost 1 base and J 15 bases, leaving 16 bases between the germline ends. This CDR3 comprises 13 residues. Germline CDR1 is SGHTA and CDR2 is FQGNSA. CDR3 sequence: CASSLGIRDALFF. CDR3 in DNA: TGTGCCAGCAGCTTAGGGATCAGGGACGCTCTGTTCTTC.